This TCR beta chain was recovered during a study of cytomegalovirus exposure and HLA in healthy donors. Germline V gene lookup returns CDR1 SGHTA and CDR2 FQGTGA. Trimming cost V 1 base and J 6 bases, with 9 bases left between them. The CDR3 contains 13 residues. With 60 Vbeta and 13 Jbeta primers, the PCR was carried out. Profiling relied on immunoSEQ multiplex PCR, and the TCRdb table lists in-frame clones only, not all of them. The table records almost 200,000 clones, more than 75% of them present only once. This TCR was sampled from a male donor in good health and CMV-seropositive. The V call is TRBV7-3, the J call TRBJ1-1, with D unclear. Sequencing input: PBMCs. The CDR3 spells CASSLIPGSEAFF. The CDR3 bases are TGTGCCAGCAGCTTAATACCTGGCTCTGAAGCTTTCTTT.